This T cell receptor beta chain was documented in a study of T cell changes during pregnancy in multiple sclerosis (dated by TCRdb to the late 2010s). General notes on the study: The study looked at changes in the T cell repertoire across pregnancy in women with multiple sclerosis.

Libraries were prepared through the immunoSEQ multiplex PCR assay. TCRdb provides this immuneACCESS table in a form limited to in-frame rearrangements. Some clones are lacking; in checked studies, under half of them reflect an unresolved V gene, and why the rest are absent is not known. The sample data list some 60,000 clones, and roughly 91% of these were observed just once. The top ten clonotypes cover approximately 1.3% of the sample. Notes on this clone: Its recognized antigen is unknown. Per-nucleotide qualities are absent, and no much larger clonotype sits a single base away.

The germline V gene specifies MNHEY as CDR1 and SVGAGI as CDR2. V is clipped by 2 bases and J by 2 bases, and the sequence between their germline boundaries is 10 bases long. Reading from cysteine to phenylalanine, the CDR3 counts 14 amino acids. The CDR3 DNA has 42 bases and is translated from base 1. The clonotype originates from a female donor with multiple sclerosis, enrolled in a pregnancy study. The source was peripheral blood, collected in the second trimester of pregnancy. The sequence is built from TRBV6-5 and TRBJ2-7; the D region possibly corresponds to TRBD1 (5 bases align). The CDR3 here reads CASSYRAGPYEQYF. The DNA is TGTGCCAGCAGTTACCGGGCAGGGCCCTACGAGCAGTACTTC.